The present entry profiles one T cell receptor (beta chain) with its context. Antigen specificity is unknown. The PCR made use of 60 Vbeta and 13 Jbeta primers. The assay was immunoSEQ multiplex PCR, and TCRdb's table has in-frame clones only and misses some. The sample lists tens of thousands of clones, 55% to 70% occurring once. This CDR3 is 18 amino acids long. Trimming pared 1 base from V and 2 bases from J, leaving 20 bases between. From germline, CDR1 is MDHEN and CDR2 SYDVKM. The data were taken from a study of cytomegalovirus exposure and HLA in healthy donors. General observations from the study: TCR association rates varied by HLA locus in a later analysis, with DRB1 highest and HLA-C lowest. The authors listed around 150 TCR beta chains as cytomegalovirus-associated. CMV antigen specificity was confirmed in vitro for a few CMV-associated chains. With later analysis, a missense DCLRE1C variant became linked to TCR beta V- and J-gene trimming.

The receptor's source is a woman aged 40 to 55 in good health and CMV-seropositive. The chain carries TRBV28 and TRBJ1-1, with D possibly TRBD1 on 5 matching bases. The specimen sequenced was PBMCs. The CDR3 bases are TGTGCCAGCAGTTTATCCTCTTTGAAGGGGCGGGGTAACACTGAAGCTTTCTTT. It encodes CASSLSSLKGRGNTEAFF. Supplemented by reference TRBV28 and TRBJ1-1, the full variable domain reads DVKVTQSSRYLVKRTGEKVFLECVQDMDHENMFWYRQDPGLGLRLIYFSYDVKMKEKGDIPEGYSVSREKKERFSLILESASTNQTSMYLCASSLSSLKGRGNTEAFFGQGTRLTVV.